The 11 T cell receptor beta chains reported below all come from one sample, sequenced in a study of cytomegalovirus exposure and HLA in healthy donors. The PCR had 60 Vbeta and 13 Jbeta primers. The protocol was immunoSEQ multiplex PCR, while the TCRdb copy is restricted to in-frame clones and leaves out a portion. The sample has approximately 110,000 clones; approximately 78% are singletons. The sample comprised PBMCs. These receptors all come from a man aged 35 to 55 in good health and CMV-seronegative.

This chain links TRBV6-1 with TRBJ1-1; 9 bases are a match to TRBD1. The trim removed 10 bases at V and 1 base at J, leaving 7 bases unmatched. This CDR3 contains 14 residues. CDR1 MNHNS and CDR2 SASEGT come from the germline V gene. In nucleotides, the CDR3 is TGTGCCACTTCGACAGGGGGAAAGAACACTGAAGCTTTCTTT. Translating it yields CATSTGGKNTEAFF.

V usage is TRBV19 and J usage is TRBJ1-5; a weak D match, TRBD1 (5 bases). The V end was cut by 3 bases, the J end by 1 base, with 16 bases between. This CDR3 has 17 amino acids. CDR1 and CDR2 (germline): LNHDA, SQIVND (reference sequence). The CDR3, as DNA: TGTGCCAGTAGTATTGGAGCTGCAGGGTTCAGCAATCAGCCCCAGCATTTT. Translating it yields CASSIGAAGFSNQPQHF.

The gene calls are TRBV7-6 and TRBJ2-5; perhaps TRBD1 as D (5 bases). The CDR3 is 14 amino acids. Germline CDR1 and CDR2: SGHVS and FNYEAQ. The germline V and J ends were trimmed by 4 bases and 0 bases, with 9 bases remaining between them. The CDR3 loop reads CASSSGQNQETQYF. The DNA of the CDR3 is TGTGCCAGCAGCTCAGGACAAAACCAAGAGACCCAGTACTTC.

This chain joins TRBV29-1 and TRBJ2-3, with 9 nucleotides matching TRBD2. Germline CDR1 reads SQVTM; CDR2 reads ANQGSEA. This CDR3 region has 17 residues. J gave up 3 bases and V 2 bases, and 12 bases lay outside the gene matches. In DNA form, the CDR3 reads TGCAGCGTTGAACTCCGGGTAGCGGGGGACCCAACAGATACGCAGTATTTT. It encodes CSVELRVAGDPTDTQYF.

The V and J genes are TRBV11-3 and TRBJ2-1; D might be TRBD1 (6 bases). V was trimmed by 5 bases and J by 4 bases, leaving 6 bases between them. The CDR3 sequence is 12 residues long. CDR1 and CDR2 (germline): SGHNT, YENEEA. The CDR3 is CASSRGYNEQFF. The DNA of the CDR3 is TGTGCCAGCAGCAGGGGGTACAATGAGCAGTTCTTC.

The CDR3 loop is CASSTWASSSNTDTQYF. DNA for the CDR3: TGCGCCAGCAGCACCTGGGCCAGCAGCTCAAACACAGATACGCAGTATTTT. The chain recombines TRBV5-1 with TRBJ2-3; D is unclear. The V gene's germline CDR1 is SGHRS and CDR2 YFSETQ. This CDR3 spans 17 amino acids. The V gene lost 4 bases and the J gene lost 2 bases, with 20 bases spanning the gap.

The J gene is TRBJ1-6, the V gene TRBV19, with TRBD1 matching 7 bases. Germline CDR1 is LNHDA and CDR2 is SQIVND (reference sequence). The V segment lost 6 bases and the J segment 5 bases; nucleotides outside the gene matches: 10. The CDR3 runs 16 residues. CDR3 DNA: TGTGCCAGTAGGAAAAGACAGGGTAGCGATAATTCACCCCTCCACTTT. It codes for CASRKRQGSDNSPLHF. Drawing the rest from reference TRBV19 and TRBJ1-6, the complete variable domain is DGGITQSPKYLFRKEGQNVTLSCEQNLNHDAMYWYRQDPGQGLRLIYYSQIVNDFQKGDIAEGYSVSREKKESFPLTVTSAQKNPTAFYLCASRKRQGSDNSPLHFGNGTRLTVT.

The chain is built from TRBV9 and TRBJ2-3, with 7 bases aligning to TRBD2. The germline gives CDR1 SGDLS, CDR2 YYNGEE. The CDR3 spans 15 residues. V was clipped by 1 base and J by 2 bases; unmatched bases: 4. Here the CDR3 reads CASSVSGATTDTQYF. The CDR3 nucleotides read TGTGCCAGCAGCGTAAGCGGGGCCACCACAGATACGCAGTATTTT.

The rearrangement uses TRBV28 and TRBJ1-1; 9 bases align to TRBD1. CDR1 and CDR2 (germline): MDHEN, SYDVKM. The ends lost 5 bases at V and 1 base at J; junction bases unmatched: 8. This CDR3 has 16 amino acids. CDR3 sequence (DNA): TGTGCCAGCAGTCTAGAACCGGGACAGGGGAACACTGAAGCTTTCTTT. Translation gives CASSLEPGQGNTEAFF.

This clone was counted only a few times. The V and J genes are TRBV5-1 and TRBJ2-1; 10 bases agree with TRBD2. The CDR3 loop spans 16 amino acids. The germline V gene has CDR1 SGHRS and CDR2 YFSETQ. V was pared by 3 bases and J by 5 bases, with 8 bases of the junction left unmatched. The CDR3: CASSSIGSGGDNEQFF. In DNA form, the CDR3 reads TGCGCCAGCAGCTCGATTGGAAGCGGGGGGGACAATGAGCAGTTCTTC.

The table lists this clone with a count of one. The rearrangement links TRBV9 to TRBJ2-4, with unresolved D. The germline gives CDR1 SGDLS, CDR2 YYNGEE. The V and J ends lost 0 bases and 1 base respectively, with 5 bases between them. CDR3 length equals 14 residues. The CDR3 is CASSVAEAKNIQYF. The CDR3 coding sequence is TGTGCCAGCAGCGTAGCCGAGGCCAAAAACATTCAGTACTTC.